A single sample is the source of the 25 T cell receptor beta chains below, sequenced in a study of shared clonotypes between healthy human individuals. Produced via immunoSEQ multiplex PCR; TCRdb's table is partial and in-frame only. The sample records millions of clones, 85% to 95% being singletons. The sample comprised naive CD4+ T cells from PBMCs. Sample subset: CD45RA+ positively selected. Receptors originate from a man younger than 35 in good health. Some clones in this sample may be carry-over from other donors' samples.

The chain combines TRBV28 with TRBJ1-2, with 7 positions matching TRBD1. Germline V gene data show CDR1 as MDHEN and CDR2 as SYDVKM. Trimming at V came to 4 bases and at J to 3 bases, leaving 8 bases not matched to a gene. CDR3 length: 15 residues. The CDR3 DNA reads as TGTGCCAGCAGTTACCCGCGGACAGGCGACTATGGCTACACCTTC. Protein: CASSYPRTGDYGYTF.

The J gene is TRBJ1-5, the V gene TRBV7-3; D possibly corresponds to TRBD1 (6 bases). The V and J ends lost 5 bases and 7 bases respectively, with 15 bases between them. Germline lookup yields CDR1 SGHTA and CDR2 FQGTGA. The CDR3 runs 14 residues. The CDR3 region is CASSRRTGHQPQHF. CDR3 coding DNA: TGTGCCAGCAGCCGCCGAACAGGGCACCAGCCCCAGCATTTT.

This sequence joins TRBV7-9 and TRBJ2-2, with D unclear. Trimming took off 5 bases at V and 9 bases at J, with 16 bases between the two ends. The CDR3 is made up of 14 amino acids. Germline V CDR1 and CDR2: SEHNR, FQNEAQ (reference sequence). The CDR3 loop reads CASSPDLSARELFF. CDR3 bases: TGTGCCAGCAGCCCCGACCTTTCCGCCCGGGAGCTGTTTTTT.

The rearrangement joins TRBV9 to TRBJ2-3; D not certain. CDR1 is SGDLS, CDR2 YYNGEE, per germline. Trimming left V 5 bases short and J 0 bases short, with 13 bases between. The CDR3 covers 15 residues. CDR3 protein: CASRSTSTSTDTQYF. The DNA for the CDR3 is TGTGCCAGCAGGTCCACCTCCACTAGCACAGATACGCAGTATTTT.

The chain is built from TRBV28 and TRBJ2-4; 7 bases map to TRBD2. The CDR3 totals 17 residues. CDR1 and CDR2 from the germline V gene are MDHEN and SYDVKM. V dropped 1 base and J dropped 0; count of bases not matched to a gene: 6. The CDR3 coding sequence is TGTGCCAGCAGTTTATCGGCTAGCGGTAAAGCCAAAAACATTCAGTACTTC. Its translation is CASSLSASGKAKNIQYF.

CDR3 DNA: TGTGCCACCAGGGTGGGCTTAGCGGAGACCTACGAGCAGTACTTC. Translation: CATRVGLAETYEQYF. The chain has TRBV15 and TRBJ2-7; D might be TRBD2 (6 bases). Germline lookup yields CDR1 LNHNV and CDR2 YYDKDF (reference sequence). The CDR3 runs 15 residues. V shed 6 bases and J shed 2 bases, with 17 bases lying between them.

V gene TRBV28 combines with J gene TRBJ1-2, with a weak D call TRBD1 (5 bases). V gave up 2 bases and J gave up 2 bases, with 15 bases separating them. Per the germline V gene, CDR1 is MDHEN and CDR2 is SYDVKM. This CDR3 is 16 amino acids long. The CDR3 sequence is CASSLIQGRANYGYTF. As DNA, the CDR3 is TGTGCCAGCAGTTTAATCCAGGGTCGAGCGAACTATGGCTACACCTTC.

The gene calls are TRBV2 and TRBJ1-2, with 9 positions matching TRBD1. V trimming: 7 bases; J trimming: 4 bases; junction bases outside the gene matches: 1. This CDR3 spans 12 amino acids. Germline loops: CDR1 SNHLY, CDR2 FYNNEI. The DNA of the CDR3 is TGTGCCAGCAAACAGGGGGCCTATGGCTACACCTTC. It encodes CASKQGAYGYTF. The full variable domain, in which reference TRBV2 and TRBJ1-2 provide the parts outside the CDR3, is EPEVTQTPSHQVTQMGQEVILRCVPISNHLYFYWYRQILGQKVEFLVSFYNNEISEKSEIFDDQFSVERPDGSNFTLKIRSTKLEDSAMYFCASKQGAYGYTFGSGTRLTVV.

This clone is a singleton in its sample. The rearrangement uses TRBV9 and TRBJ2-5; D assignment may be TRBD1 or TRBD2 (5 bases each). The V gene lost 4 bases and the J gene lost 2 bases, with 18 bases spanning the gap. Germline lookup yields CDR1 SGDLS and CDR2 YYNGEE. CDR3 length: 16 residues. The CDR3 reads CASSLDRDPEQETQYF. As DNA, the CDR3 is TGTGCCAGCAGCTTGGACCGGGACCCTGAACAAGAGACCCAGTACTTC.

The chain joins TRBV5-1 to TRBJ2-2, with a possible D match to TRBD1 (6 bases). Trimming shortened V by 4 bases and J by 8 bases, and 12 bases separated the two germline ends. This CDR3 contains 13 residues. Germline V lookup: CDR1 SGHRS, CDR2 YFSETQ. The CDR3: CASSEGVGGELFF. Here the CDR3 DNA reads TGCGCCAGCAGCGAGGGGGTTGGAGGGGAGCTGTTTTTT.

The V and J genes are TRBV5-1 and TRBJ1-2, with 8 bases matching TRBD1. V dropped 4 bases and J dropped 8; count of bases not matched to a gene: 19. Germline-derived CDR1 and CDR2 are SGHRS and YFSETQ. The CDR3 loop spans 17 amino acids. CDR3 sequence (DNA): TGCGCCAGCAGCATTCAGGGGGCATCGCTCCACCTTCAGGGCTACACCTTC. It encodes CASSIQGASLHLQGYTF.

The V call is TRBV29-1, the J call TRBJ1-5; the match to TRBD1 covers 8 bases. V shed 4 bases, J shed 7 bases, and the junction held 3 bases outside the gene matches. Looked up from germline, CDR1 is SQVTM and CDR2 is ANQGSEA. The CDR3 spans 12 residues. CDR3 amino acids: CSVASGGQPQHF. The CDR3 region has the DNA TGCAGCGTTGCTTCAGGGGGCCAGCCCCAGCATTTT.

The chain joins TRBV5-1 to TRBJ1-1; the D gene is possibly TRBD1 (6 bases). The germline CDR1 and CDR2 sequences are SGHRS and YFSETQ. V lost 3 bases to trimming and J lost 4 bases, with 16 bases between them. CDR3 length: 15 residues. The CDR3 protein is CASSWREGEGTEAFF. The CDR3 nucleotides read TGCGCCAGCAGCTGGCGCGAGGGGGAGGGCACTGAAGCTTTCTTT.

This chain connects TRBV28 to TRBJ1-4; a possible D gene is TRBD1 (5 bases). Trimming stripped 4 bases from V and 0 bases from J, with 9 bases between. Germline V CDR1 and CDR2: MDHEN, SYDVKM. The CDR3 is 15 residues long. CDR3 DNA sequence: TGTGCCAGCAGTTCCGGGACTTCAACTAATGAAAAACTGTTTTTT. Protein: CASSSGTSTNEKLFF. The whole variable domain, filled in from reference TRBV28 and TRBJ1-4, reads DVKVTQSSRYLVKRTGEKVFLECVQDMDHENMFWYRQDPGLGLRLIYFSYDVKMKEKGDIPEGYSVSREKKERFSLILESASTNQTSMYLCASSSGTSTNEKLFFGSGTQLSVL.

With respect to this clone: The identical CDR3 is also encoded by other nucleotide sequences in the sample. This chain connects TRBV29-1 to TRBJ1-1; no clear D. V was clipped by 4 bases and J by 0 bases, with 9 bases between them. The CDR3 spans 13 residues. The germline CDR1 and CDR2 sequences are SQVTM and ANQGSEA. DNA of the CDR3: TGCAGCGTTGTAGGACGGCTGAACACTGAAGCTTTCTTT. Translated: CSVVGRLNTEAFF.

On this clone: Other DNA sequences in the same sample also yield this CDR3. The V call is TRBV5-1, the J call TRBJ1-2; 7 bases map to TRBD1. The germline V gene encodes CDR1 SGHRS and CDR2 YFSETQ. This CDR3 is 13 amino acids long. J was trimmed by 2 bases and V by 2 bases; bases with no gene match: 0. Written as DNA, the CDR3 is TGCGCCAGCAGCTTACAGGGGAACTATGGCTACACCTTC. It is translated as CASSLQGNYGYTF.

The rearrangement uses TRBV5-4 and TRBJ2-5; D may be TRBD2 (5 bases). The J call could be wrong; TRBJ2-7 is a better fit for the DNA end. This CDR3 has 14 residues. Germline V gives CDR1 SGHNT, CDR2 YYREEE (reference sequence). CDR3 residues: CASSLSLGVDEQYF. In DNA form, the CDR3 reads TGTGCCAGCAGCTTATCGTTGGGAGTGGACGAGCAGTACTTC.

This chain uses TRBV4-1 with TRBJ1-5; D ambiguous. From germline, CDR1 is MGHRA and CDR2 YSYEKL. Trimming left V 0 bases short and J 0 bases short, with 12 bases between. The CDR3 loop spans 17 amino acids. In DNA, the CDR3 is TGCGCCAGCAGCCAAGAAGGAGACCGGCATAGCAATCAGCCCCAGCATTTT. This encodes CASSQEGDRHSNQPQHF.

The CDR3 DNA reads TGTGCCAGCAGTTTCCTAGCGGGAGTAAGCAATGAGCAGTTCTTC. Translation gives CASSFLAGVSNEQFF. This chain uses TRBV28 with TRBJ2-1, with TRBD2 matching over 10 bases. This CDR3 has 15 amino acids. V dropped 3 bases and J dropped 6; count of bases not matched to a gene: 5. The germline CDR1 and CDR2 sequences are MDHEN and SYDVKM.

Details on this clone: The sample holds other DNA sequences that translate to the same CDR3. The V gene is TRBV18, the J gene TRBJ1-4; no firm D call. The V end lost 0 bases, the J end lost 3 bases, and 8 bases lay between the germline ends. CDR3 length: 15 amino acids. Germline CDR1 reads KGHSH; CDR2 reads LQKENI. In DNA form, the CDR3 reads TGTGCCAGCTCACCACCCGGGAGACCTAATGAAAAACTGTTTTTT. Translating gives CASSPPGRPNEKLFF.

CDR3 bases: TGTGCCAGCACCAGGGGGGGAGTCTCTGGAAACACCATATATTTT. This gives the protein CASTRGGVSGNTIYF. V and J are TRBV28 and TRBJ1-3; 7 positions agree with TRBD1. The J segment lost 0 bases and the V segment lost 7 bases, leaving 6 bases of the junction unmatched. The V gene's germline CDR1 is MDHEN and CDR2 SYDVKM. The CDR3 covers 15 residues.

The table lists this clone with a count of one. This sequence joins TRBV28 and TRBJ1-6; 8 nucleotides agree with TRBD1. In germline, CDR1 is MDHEN, CDR2 SYDVKM. The junction had 1 base not matched to a gene; V was cut back by 5 bases and J by 7 bases. The CDR3 runs to 13 residues. In DNA form, the CDR3 reads TGTGCCAGCAGTGACAGGGGAAATTCACCCCTCCACTTT. Translating it yields CASSDRGNSPLHF.

The chain uses TRBV5-1 and TRBJ1-1; D might be TRBD1 (6 bases). The CDR3 totals 14 residues. V lost 4 bases to trimming and J lost 3 bases, with 13 bases between them. CDR1 is SGHRS, CDR2 YFSETQ, per germline. Here the CDR3 DNA reads TGCGCCAGCAGCAAGGACAGAGAGGACACTGAAGCTTTCTTT. This sequence encodes CASSKDREDTEAFF.

This chain connects TRBV2 to TRBJ1-2, with a weak D call TRBD1 (5 bases). CDR1 is SNHLY and CDR2 is FYNNEI in the germline V gene. The CDR3 spans 14 residues. Trimming took 8 bases from V and 3 from J, leaving 16 bases between them. The CDR3 nucleotides read TGTGCCAGCGGGGCTCGGGGTCGGGACTATGGCTACACCTTC. Translating it yields CASGARGRDYGYTF.

The chain combines TRBV10-3 with TRBJ2-7; 9 bases match TRBD1. Germline V gives CDR1 ENHRY, CDR2 SYGVKD. CDR3 length: 16 residues. Unmatched junction bases numbered 17, after V lost 8 bases and J lost 6 bases. CDR3 amino acids: CAIGRALGTGRFEQYF. The CDR3 nucleotides read TGTGCCATCGGAAGAGCTTTAGGGACAGGGCGGTTCGAGCAGTACTTC.